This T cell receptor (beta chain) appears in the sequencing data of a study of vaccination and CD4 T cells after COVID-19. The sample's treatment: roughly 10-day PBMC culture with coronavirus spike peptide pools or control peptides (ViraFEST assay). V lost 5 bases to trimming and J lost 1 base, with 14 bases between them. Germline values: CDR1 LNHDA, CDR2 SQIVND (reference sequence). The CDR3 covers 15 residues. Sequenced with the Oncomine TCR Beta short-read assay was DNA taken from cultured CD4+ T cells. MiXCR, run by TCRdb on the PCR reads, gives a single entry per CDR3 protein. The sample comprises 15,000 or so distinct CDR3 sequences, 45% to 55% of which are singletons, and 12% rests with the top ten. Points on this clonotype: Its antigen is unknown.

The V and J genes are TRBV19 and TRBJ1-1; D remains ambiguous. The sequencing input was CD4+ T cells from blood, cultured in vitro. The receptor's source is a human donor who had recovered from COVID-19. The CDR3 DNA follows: TGTGCCAGTAGTCCGCCTCCGGCCTCGAACACTGAAGCTTTCTTT. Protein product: CASSPPPASNTEAFF.